Following are 14 T cell receptor beta chains from one sample sequenced in a study of CD8+ T cells in alopecia areata. Cells that came from pooled cutaneous lymph nodes were sorted using CD4, CD8alpha, NKG2D, NKG2ACE and other markers. Isolated RNA was reverse transcribed into cDNA used as the sequencing template. Profiled with immunoSEQ multiplex PCR; TCRdb holds only in-frame clones, not every one. Recorded here are over 250,000 clones, with no singletons, and the ten leading clones hold 0.9% to 1.5%. What was sequenced was CD4+ T cells sorted from a lymph node. The receptors stem from a C3H/HeJ mouse with alopecia areata. MHC haplotype: H2-k.

This clone was recorded a few times. The gene names given are mouse names. The read stops 3 residues short of the end of the CDR3; the missing end is completed from the germline J gene. V and J are TRBV13-1 and TRBJ1-6; 9 bases are shared with TRBD1. TRBJ1-6 counts as an open reading frame of uncertain function. Germline-derived CDR1 and CDR2 are NSHNY and SYGAGN. The CDR3 runs to 16 residues. The junction had 1 base not matched to a gene; V was cut back by 3 bases and J by 0 bases. CDR3 in amino acids: CASSGGQGSYNSPLYF. The CDR3 DNA, read in part, is TGTGCCAGCAGTGGGGGACAGGGTTCCTATAATTCGCCC.

Regarding this clone: Genes and germline come from the mouse. The sequence runs out 4 residues before the end of the CDR3; the remainder is reconstructed from the germline J gene. The chain recombines TRBV13-1 with TRBJ2-1, with TRBD1 as a possible D gene (6 bases). Germline CDR1 and CDR2: NSHNY and SYGAGN. Trimming pared 2 bases from V and 6 bases from J, leaving 12 bases between. The CDR3 totals 14 residues. CDR3 DNA, as far as it was read: TGTGCCAGCAGTGACCAGGGGTCTGGTGCT. Amino acids: CASSDQGSGA. The complete CDR3 reads CASSDQGSGAEQFF.

A note on this clone: Genes here carry mouse names. The missing CDR3 end, 4 residues past where the read stops, is filled in from the germline J gene. This chain joins TRBV1 and TRBJ2-1, with D tentatively TRBD1 (5 bases). Germline V gives CDR1 NSQYPW, CDR2 LRSPGD (reference sequence). The CDR3 sequence is 15 residues long. V was pared by 0 bases and J by 3 bases, with 9 bases between. CDR3 bases read: TGCACCTGCAGTGCAGAACGGACAAGCTATGCT. This encodes CTCSAERTSYA. The whole CDR3 sequence reads CTCSAERTSYAEQFF. The full variable domain, in which reference TRBV1 and TRBJ2-1 provide the parts outside the CDR3, is VTLLEQNPRWRLVPRGQAVNLRCILKNSQYPWMSWYQQDLQKQLQWLFTLRSPGDKEVKSLPGADYLATRVTDTELRLQVANMSQGRTLYCTCSAERTSYAEQFFGPGTRLTVL.

This clone was picked up a small number of times. Any gene name here is a mouse gene name. The read terminates 4 residues before the CDR3 end, so the remaining end is supplied by the germline J gene. The V gene is TRBV13-1, the J gene TRBJ1-1; TRBD1 aligns across 7 bases. V was clipped by 0 bases and J by 3 bases; unmatched bases: 8. Germline lookup yields CDR1 NSHNY and CDR2 SYGAGN. The CDR3 sequence is 16 residues long. CDR3 bases read: TGTGCCAGCAGTGATGCAGGGGGGGGCGCGGACACA. The encoded protein is CASSDAGGGADT. The whole CDR3 is CASSDAGGGADTEVFF.

Turning to this clone: The listed genes are named as in mouse. The read finishes 4 residues shy of the CDR3 end, and the germline J gene is used to complete it. The chain employs TRBV5 and TRBJ1-1; a possible D gene is TRBD1 (6 bases). Germline lookup yields CDR1 LGHNA and CDR2 YNLKQL (reference sequence). The CDR3 runs to 14 residues. CDR3: CASSLQGKGTEVFF. The CDR3 bases that were read are TGTGCCAGCAGCCTCCAGGGGAAGGGAACA.

This clone was seen a handful of times. Any gene name here is a mouse gene name. With the read ending 4 residues before the CDR3 end, the germline J gene is used to fill in that end. The chain has TRBV13-1 and TRBJ2-5; possible D gene TRBD1, 6 bases. The CDR3 extends over 14 amino acids. CDR1 NSHNY and CDR2 SYGAGN come from the germline V gene. Trimming took off 3 bases at V and 2 bases at J, with 10 bases between the two ends. The CDR3 here is CASSGQGSQDTQYF. The sequenced CDR3 bases are TGTGCCAGCAGTGGGCAGGGGAGCCAAGAC.

Only a few counts were recorded for this clone. Gene names follow the mouse nomenclature. The CDR3 goes on 4 residues after the read ends, and that part is filled in from the germline J gene. The chain recombines TRBV13-1 with TRBJ1-1; 7 bases fit TRBD1. Germline values: CDR1 NSHNY, CDR2 SYGAGN. This CDR3 comprises 12 residues. The sequenced part of the CDR3 DNA is TGTGCCAGCAGTGATGGGACAGGA. It specifies CASSDGTG. In full, the CDR3 reads CASSDGTGEVFF.

This clone has only a few counts. Mouse gene names apply. The CDR3 end is not reached by the read, which stops 4 residues before it; the germline J gene fills it in. This chain joins TRBV19 and TRBJ2-7, with D maybe TRBD1 (5 bases). The CDR3 extends over 13 amino acids. Per germline, CDR1 FNHDT and CDR2 SITEND (reference sequence). The CDR3 loop reads CASRPRTTYEQYF. Partial CDR3 DNA: TGTGCCAGCAGGCCCCGGACAACTTAT.

On this clone: Mouse gene names and germline throughout. The CDR3 is cut off 4 residues early in the read; its end comes from the germline J gene. The J gene is TRBJ2-2, the V gene TRBV5, with TRBD1 matching over 8 bases. V lost 4 bases and J lost 6; bases outside the gene matches: 7. Germline CDR1 is LGHNA and CDR2 is YNLKQL (reference sequence). The CDR3 is made up of 15 amino acids. The chain's CDR3 is CASSPLGQDPGQLYF. The CDR3 bases that were read are TGTGCCAGCAGCCCTCTGGGACAGGACCCCGGG.

This clone was detected a few times. Here the gene names and germline are mouse. Read data end 4 residues before the CDR3 end; the end is taken from the germline J gene. In the same sample, other DNA sequences code for this CDR3. The chain carries TRBV31 and TRBJ2-1; D might be TRBD1 (6 bases). Germline V gene data show CDR1 as GKSSPN and CDR2 as SITVG. V gave up 1 base and J gave up 5 bases, with 9 bases separating them. The CDR3 contains 13 residues. CDR3 sequence: CAWSQGQNAEQFF. CDR3 DNA, as far as it was read: TGTGCCTGGAGTCAGGGACAAAATGCT.

Only a few counts were recorded for this clone. The gene names here belong to mouse. The DNA ends 4 residues before the CDR3 does, and the rest of the CDR3 is filled in from the germline J gene. The chain joins TRBV5 to TRBJ2-5; the match to TRBD2 covers 11 bases. Germline trimming cut 0 bases from V and 2 bases from J; bases unmatched to any gene: 7. There are 18 residues in the CDR3. Germline CDR1 is LGHNA and CDR2 is YNLKQL (reference sequence). Here the CDR3 reads CASSQDGRTGGLQDTQYF. The sequenced part of the CDR3 DNA is TGTGCCAGCAGCCAAGATGGACGGACTGGGGGGCTCCAAGAC.

As to this clone: Gene and germline names: mouse. CDR3 loop: CASTDKSQNTLYF. The CDR3 DNA, read in part, is TGTGCCAGCACAGACAAGAGTCAAAAC. The gene calls are TRBV19 and TRBJ2-4; D is unclear. The CDR3 extends 4 residues past the end of the read, so its final part is completed from the germline J gene. Trimming cost V 6 bases and J 0 bases, with 8 bases left between them. The CDR3 length is 13 residues. Germline V gene sequence: CDR1 FNHDT, CDR2 SITEND (reference sequence).

A word on this clone: The genes are named according to mouse. The read halts 3 residues ahead of the CDR3 end, with the missing end drawn from the germline J gene. V is TRBV1 and J is TRBJ1-6, with 9 positions matching TRBD1. TRBJ1-6 is sorted into the ORF group, with uncertain function. Germline trimming cut 4 bases from V and 3 bases from J; bases unmatched to any gene: 1. CDR3 length: 15 amino acids. Germline CDR1 is NSQYPW and CDR2 is LRSPGD (reference sequence). CDR3 bases read: TGCACCTGCAGTGGACAGGGGGTCTATAATTCGCCC. Its translation: CTCSGQGVYNSP. The whole CDR3 sequence reads CTCSGQGVYNSPLYF.

This clone was observed a handful of times. Gene labels here are mouse ones. The read comes to an end 4 residues before the CDR3 does, leaving the germline J gene to fill in the end. The rearrangement uses TRBV12-2 and TRBJ2-7, with 10 nucleotides matching TRBD1. Germline assignment: CDR1 SGHLS and CDR2 HYDKME. This CDR3 region has 14 residues. CDR3 region: CASSLLGQGNEQYF. The sequenced part of the CDR3 DNA is TGTGCCAGCTCTCTTCTGGGACAGGGGAAT.